What follows are 18 T cell receptor beta chains derived from one specimen sequenced in a study of T cell responses to AZD1222 COVID-19 vaccine. Profiling relied on immunoSEQ multiplex PCR, and the TCRdb table lists in-frame clones only, not all of them. The sample includes over 110,000 clones, roughly 90% of them seen just once. The sample consisted of peripheral blood, taken 28 days after the second AZD1222 dose. Every receptor here comes from an adult who received the AZD1222 COVID-19 vaccine.

This clone has a single count. V is TRBV7-2 and J is TRBJ1-2, with 7 bases aligning to TRBD1. J lost 4 bases, V lost 1 base, and 9 bases had no gene match. This CDR3 spans 16 amino acids. Germline-derived CDR1 and CDR2 are SGHTA and FQGNSA. The CDR3 coding sequence is TGTGCCAGCAGCTTAGGCCCAGGGGGTACCGGCTATGGCTACACCTTC. It translates to CASSLGPGGTGYGYTF. The full variable domain, rest sourced from reference TRBV7-2 and TRBJ1-2, is GAGVSQSPSNKVTEKGKDVELRCDPISGHTALYWYRQSLGQGLEFLIYFQGNSAPDKSGLPSDRFSAERTGGSVSTLTIQRTQQEDSAVYLCASSLGPGGTGYGYTFGSGTRLTVV.

The chain uses TRBV6-1 and TRBJ1-5, with D uncertain. In germline, CDR1 is MNHNS, CDR2 SASEGT. The CDR3 is 15 amino acids. V dropped 1 base and J dropped 1 base, with 8 bases sitting between them. The DNA of the CDR3 is TGTGCCAGCAGTGAAGATACGGGCAGCAATCAGCCCCAGCATTTT. It codes for CASSEDTGSNQPQHF.

This clone has only one observation. The chain uses TRBV27 and TRBJ1-1; D is possibly TRBD1 (6 bases). The germline gives CDR1 MNHEY, CDR2 SMNVEV (reference sequence). The CDR3 consists of 17 residues. V was clipped by 3 bases and J by 0 bases, with 17 bases between them. The CDR3 DNA reads as TGTGCCAGCAGTTTGGTCGGCAGGGGCTGGATGAACACTGAAGCTTTCTTT. This encodes CASSLVGRGWMNTEAFF.

The rearrangement uses TRBV14 and TRBJ1-6; D not certain. The ends were cut back, 3 bases at V and 7 bases at J, with 4 bases in the middle. The CDR3 has 12 amino acids. Germline loops: CDR1 SGHDN, CDR2 FVKESK. CDR3 sequence: CASSHPNSPLHF. For the CDR3, the DNA is TGTGCCAGCAGCCACCCGAATTCACCCCTCCACTTT.

The chain combines TRBV7-2 with TRBJ1-3; 7 nucleotides agree with TRBD1. Germline CDR1 and CDR2: SGHTA and FQGNSA. This CDR3 has 16 residues. V shed 7 bases and J 1 base; nucleotides not matched to a gene: 10. Written as DNA, the CDR3 is TGTGCCAGCACCCCAAGAGGGGGCCTATCTGGAAACACCATATATTTT. Translated: CASTPRGGLSGNTIYF.

The chain uses TRBV15 and TRBJ1-1, with D hard to call. The V gene's germline CDR1 is LNHNV and CDR2 YYDKDF (reference sequence). Deletions cut 1 base from V and 4 bases from J, with 13 bases between. The CDR3 covers 15 residues. CDR3 bases: TGTGCCACCAGCAGAGTTGCAGGATCCGGCACTGAAGCTTTCTTT. Protein sequence: CATSRVAGSGTEAFF.

This clone was counted only a few times. This chain joins TRBV9 and TRBJ1-1; D possibly corresponds to TRBD1 (5 bases). The length of the CDR3 is 16 residues. V gave up 4 bases and J gave up 1 base, with 17 bases separating them. CDR1 and CDR2 from the germline V gene are SGDLS and YYNGEE. CDR3 sequence (DNA): TGTGCCAGCAGCCCAGGGAACAGGATGGGGAACACTGAAGCTTTCTTT. Encoded protein: CASSPGNRMGNTEAFF. Full variable domain (rest looked up from reference TRBV9 and TRBJ1-1): DSGVTQTPKHLITATGQRVTLRCSPRSGDLSVYWYQQSLDQGLQFLIQYYNGEERAKGNILERFSAQQFPDLHSELNLSSLELGDSALYFCASSPGNRMGNTEAFFGQGTRLTVV.

This clone showed up just once. The rearrangement joins TRBV29-1 to TRBJ2-7; TRBD1 or TRBD2 may be the D gene (6 bases each). Trimming pared 6 bases from V and 2 bases from J, leaving 17 bases between. Germline V lookup: CDR1 SQVTM, CDR2 ANQGSEA. The CDR3 is 14 amino acids. CDR3 sequence reads: CSVGGEGPTYEQYF. Here the CDR3 DNA reads TGCAGCGTCGGGGGCGAAGGCCCCACCTACGAGCAGTACTTC.

Only a few counts were recorded for this clone. The chain links TRBV19 to TRBJ2-7; D is perhaps TRBD2 (5 bases). Germline V gene lookup returns CDR1 LNHDA and CDR2 SQIVND (reference sequence). V lost 6 bases and J lost 2, with 11 bases in between. This CDR3 is 13 amino acids long. CDR3 in DNA: TGTGCCAGTAGCCCCCCCGGGACCTACGAGCAGTACTTC. It yields the protein CASSPPGTYEQYF.

Here the CDR3 DNA reads TGTGCCAGCAGTCACAGGGGCCCGAATGTTGGCTACACCTTC. It is translated as CASSHRGPNVGYTF. The chain joins TRBV2 to TRBJ1-2; 7 bases agree with TRBD1. The CDR3 consists of 14 residues. The J segment lost 7 bases and the V segment lost 5 bases, leaving 10 bases of the junction unmatched. Germline V gene sequence: CDR1 SNHLY, CDR2 FYNNEI.

V gene TRBV5-5 combines with J gene TRBJ2-2; weak D call: TRBD1 (5 bases). Germline V gene data show CDR1 as SGHKS and CDR2 as YYEKEE (reference sequence). The V gene lost 4 bases and the J gene lost 6 bases, with 16 bases spanning the gap. The CDR3 sequence is 15 residues long. The CDR3 here is CASSRSTEPPGELFF. DNA of the CDR3: TGTGCCAGCAGCCGTTCGACAGAACCGCCCGGGGAGCTGTTTTTT.

In nucleotides, the CDR3 is TGCGCCAGCAGCCCTACGGACGGTATGAGCTCCTACAATGAGCAGTTCTTC. Translating it yields CASSPTDGMSSYNEQFF. V gene TRBV5-1 combines with J gene TRBJ2-1, with unresolved D. V was clipped by 4 bases and J by 0 bases, with 17 bases between them. This CDR3 spans 17 amino acids. Per germline, CDR1 SGHRS and CDR2 YFSETQ.

The chain links TRBV28 to TRBJ1-2; D ambiguous. The length of the CDR3 is 12 residues. Germline V lookup: CDR1 MDHEN, CDR2 SYDVKM. Trimming left V 6 bases short and J 1 base short, with 6 bases between. Written as DNA, the CDR3 is TGTGCCAGCAGCCTGGATAACTATGGCTACACCTTC. This codes for CASSLDNYGYTF.

The genes are TRBV28 and TRBJ1-2; D is undetermined. With 10 bases removed from V and 3 bases from J, the gap between germline ends came to 15 bases. This CDR3 contains 13 residues. In germline, CDR1 is MDHEN, CDR2 SYDVKM. CDR3 protein: CATMTGSDYGYTF. The CDR3 region has the DNA TGTGCCACTATGACGGGGTCGGACTATGGCTACACCTTC.

V is TRBV5-8 and J is TRBJ2-1; 7 bases fit TRBD2. The CDR3 runs 14 residues. J lost 6 bases, V lost 0 bases, and 3 bases had no gene match. Germline V lookup: CDR1 SGHTS, CDR2 YDEGEE. The CDR3 DNA is TGTGCCAGCAGCTTGGGGCTAGCGGCCAATGAGCAGTTCTTC. It translates to CASSLGLAANEQFF.

The CDR3 protein is CASSDGTNSPLHF. In nucleotides, the CDR3 is TGCGCCAGCAGTGATGGGACTAATTCACCCCTCCACTTT. J is TRBJ1-6 and V is TRBV10-2, with TRBD1 as a possible D gene (5 bases). The V and J ends lost 3 bases and 6 bases respectively, with 6 bases between them. The CDR3 sequence is 13 residues long. Germline V lookup: CDR1 WSHSY, CDR2 SAAADI.

The V call is TRBV6-5, the J call TRBJ1-2; D uncertain. Trimming took off 8 bases at V and 1 base at J, with 8 bases between the two ends. CDR1 and CDR2 from the germline V gene are MNHEY and SVGAGI. This CDR3 spans 12 amino acids. This CDR3 is CASASGNYGYTF. The CDR3 DNA follows: TGTGCCAGCGCCAGCGGTAACTATGGCTACACCTTC.

The J gene is TRBJ2-1, the V gene TRBV5-1; D is uncertain. The V and J ends lost 2 bases and 2 bases respectively, with 11 bases between them. Germline loops: CDR1 SGHRS, CDR2 YFSETQ. The CDR3 has 15 residues. CDR3 sequence reads: CASSFLEPTYNEQFF. In nucleotides, the CDR3 is TGCGCCAGCAGCTTCCTCGAGCCTACCTACAATGAGCAGTTCTTC. The variable domain in full, completed from reference TRBV5-1 and TRBJ2-1, reads KAGVTQTPRYLIKTRGQQVTLSCSPISGHRSVSWYQQTPGQGLQFLFEYFSETQRNKGNFPGRFSGRQFSNSRSEMNVSTLELGDSALYLCASSFLEPTYNEQFFGPGTRLTVL.